A single sample is the source of the 10 T cell receptor beta chains below, sequenced in a study of T-cell memory formation after mild COVID-19. TCRdb re-analysed the 5' RACE reads in MiXCR, keeping a single row per CDR3 protein. The data show roughly 340,000 distinct CDR3 sequences, less than 25% seen once. Sequencing was done on a sample of PBMCs or a T cell subset sorted from them (not recorded which). These receptors originate from a young man who had mild COVID-19 (a few samples of this study predate the infection). Cell type and time point are not known.

The CDR3 DNA reads TGTGCCCGGACGGAGAAATATAATTCACCCCTCCACTTT. This codes for CARTEKYNSPLHF. The chain recombines TRBV30 with TRBJ1-6; D is uncertain. The V gene lost 8 bases and the J gene lost 4 bases, with 12 bases spanning the gap. The CDR3 contains 13 residues. Germline lookup yields CDR1 GTSNPN and CDR2 SVGIG (reference sequence).

The genes are TRBV12-3 or TRBV12-4 and TRBJ1-5; 7 bases agree with TRBD1. The V gene end was trimmed by 4 bases and the J gene end by 6 bases; junction bases not matched to a gene: 0. The CDR3 runs to 12 residues. The CDR3 DNA follows: TGTGCCAGCAGTTACAGGGGTCAGCCCCAGCATTTT. It specifies CASSYRGQPQHF.

This clonotype came up a few times. The J gene is TRBJ1-1, the V gene TRBV5-1; 7 bases are shared with TRBD1. From germline, CDR1 is SGHRS and CDR2 YFSETQ. The CDR3 is 16 amino acids. The trim removed 3 bases at V and 1 base at J, leaving 9 bases unmatched. This CDR3 is CASSWPAQGENTEAFF. As DNA, the CDR3 is TGCGCCAGCAGCTGGCCAGCGCAGGGGGAGAACACTGAAGCTTTCTTT. The full variable domain, rest sourced from reference TRBV5-1 and TRBJ1-1, is KAGVTQTPRYLIKTRGQQVTLSCSPISGHRSVSWYQQTPGQGLQFLFEYFSETQRNKGNFPGRFSGRQFSNSRSEMNVSTLELGDSALYLCASSWPAQGENTEAFFGQGTRLTVV.

CDR3 amino acids: CASSSEVRGPYGYTF. The DNA for the CDR3 is TGTGCCAGCAGCTCAGAGGTCAGGGGCCCCTATGGCTACACCTTC. V usage is TRBV7-2 and J usage is TRBJ1-2, with a possible D match to TRBD1 (6 bases). In germline, CDR1 is SGHTA, CDR2 FQGNSA. The V end was cut by 4 bases, the J end by 4 bases, with 16 bases between. The CDR3 covers 15 residues. Complete variable domain (other parts from reference TRBV7-2 and TRBJ1-2): GAGVSQSPSNKVTEKGKDVELRCDPISGHTALYWYRQSLGQGLEFLIYFQGNSAPDKSGLPSDRFSAERTGGSVSTLTIQRTQQEDSAVYLCASSSEVRGPYGYTFGSGTRLTVV.

V is TRBV4-3 and J is TRBJ2-7; D could derive from TRBD1 or TRBD2 (5 bases each). This CDR3 has 13 residues. Between the trimmed V and J ends, which lost 4 bases and 3 bases, there was a span of 10 bases. The germline V gene has CDR1 LGHNA and CDR2 YSLEER. CDR3 nucleotides: TGCGCCAGCAGCCGGGACGAAGGCTACGAGCAGTACTTC. Translating gives CASSRDEGYEQYF.

The rearrangement uses TRBV13 and TRBJ2-1; D possibly corresponds to TRBD2 (7 bases). The CDR3 is 16 amino acids. Trimming stripped 5 bases from V and 8 bases from J, with 22 bases between. Germline V gene data show CDR1 as PRHDT and CDR2 as FYEKMQ (reference sequence). The CDR3 nucleotides read TGTGCCAGCAGCACTCCTTTTGGAGGGGGGGAGGATGAGCAGTTCTTC. This translates into CASSTPFGGGEDEQFF.

The gene calls are TRBV7-2 and TRBJ1-2, with 9 bases lining up with TRBD1. With V trimmed by 5 bases and J by 4 bases, 5 bases remained unmatched. CDR1 is SGHTA and CDR2 is FQGNSA in the germline V gene. The CDR3 is 14 amino acids. The CDR3 sequence is CASSIQGAPYGYTF. The CDR3, as DNA: TGTGCCAGCAGCATACAGGGGGCCCCCTATGGCTACACCTTC.

This clonotype turned up a few times. This chain's CDR3 is CASTSSKGQADTQYF. The CDR3 nucleotides read TGTGCCAGCACTTCCTCCAAGGGGCAGGCAGATACGCAGTATTTT. The chain couples TRBV5-6 to TRBJ2-3; D perhaps matches TRBD1 (5 bases). The length of the CDR3 is 15 residues. Germline values: CDR1 SGHDT, CDR2 YYEEEE. Trimming left V 6 bases short and J 4 bases short, with 18 bases between.

This clonotype was detected only a few times. The CDR3 DNA follows: TGCGCCAGCAGCCTGGCGGGACAGAGGAACACCGGGGAGCTGTTTTTT. Translated: CASSLAGQRNTGELFF. This chain joins TRBV5-1 and TRBJ2-2, with D perhaps TRBD1 (7 bases). The CDR3 consists of 16 residues. Germline V CDR1 and CDR2: SGHRS, YFSETQ. Trimming shortened V by 4 bases and J by 1 base, and 14 bases separated the two germline ends.

This clonotype was found a few times. The CDR3 sequence: CASSSSGGPQETQYF. The CDR3 DNA is TGTGCCAGCAGTTCGTCCGGGGGGCCTCAAGAGACCCAGTACTTC. The rearrangement links TRBV12-3 or TRBV12-4 to TRBJ2-5; D is perhaps TRBD2 (7 bases). With 4 bases removed from V and 2 bases from J, the gap between germline ends came to 14 bases. The CDR3 is 15 residues long.